A selection of T cell receptor beta chains follows, all from one sample in a study of blood T cell repertoires in COVID-19. Assay: immunoSEQ multiplex PCR; the TCRdb copy retains only in-frame clones and omits some. Of 150,000 to 200,000 clones listed, under 90% are singletons. Sequenced sample: peripheral blood. The origin of the receptors is a woman aged 70-85 years with COVID-19, enrolled during active disease. CDR3s include the opening cysteine and the closing phenylalanine or tryptophan. The D gene is left open where the match is weak. A clone size is listed for some rows: how often the clone was seen (once, few, many), or a class if it is expanded.

clone size | D gene | J gene | V gene | CDR3 DNA | CDR3 protein
- | - | TRBJ1-6 | TRBV30 | TGTGCCTTCCGGGTGGCCCTGAGCTCCTATAATTCACCCCTCCACTTT | CAFRVALSSYNSPLHF
- | TRBD2 | TRBJ2-1 | TRBV2 | TGTGCCAGCAGGCGGGGGGGAAGGGATGAGCAGTTCTTC | CASRRGGRDEQFF
- | - | TRBJ1-3 | TRBV6-5 | TGTGCCAGCGCCACAGACATGATCTCTGGAAACACCATATATTTT | CASATDMISGNTIYF
- | TRBD1 | TRBJ2-7 | TRBV28 | TGTGCCAGCAGTTTGCTGACAGGGAATCAGTACTTC | CASSLLTGNQYF
- | TRBD1 | TRBJ2-7 | TRBV28 | TGTGCCAGCAGTACTCCGGGACAGGGAACGTACGAGCAGTACTTC | CASSTPGQGTYEQYF
- | - | TRBJ1-1 | TRBV11-2 | TGTGCCAGCAGCCCAACAGGGCTTACTGAAGCTTTCTTT | CASSPTGLTEAFF
- | - | TRBJ2-7 | TRBV12-3/TRBV12-4 | TGTGCCAGCTCTCGGTTCTACGAGCAGTACTTC | CASSRFYEQYF
few | - | TRBJ1-6 | TRBV6-6 | TGTGCCAGCAGGGGCTCGACAGTGGCCGATTCACCCCTCCACTTT | CASRGSTVADSPLHF
- | TRBD1 | TRBJ2-1 | TRBV3-1/TRBV3-2 | TGTGCCAGCAGCGTGGCTAGGGGGCAAGGTGAGCAGTTCTTC | CASSVARGQGEQFF
- | - | TRBJ1-5 | TRBV19 | TGTGCCAGTAGTGATCAGGGGAGCAATCAGCCCCAGCATTTT | CASSDQGSNQPQHF
- | TRBD2 | TRBJ2-7 | TRBV9 | TGTGCCAGCAGCGTAGGACTAGCGGGAGGGGTCCACGAGCAGTACTTC | CASSVGLAGGVHEQYF
once | TRBD2 | TRBJ2-3 | TRBV27 | TGTGCCAGCAGTTTAGTAAGGGCTAGCGGTTACACAGATACGCAGTATTTT | CASSLVRASGYTDTQYF
- | TRBD1 | TRBJ1-6 | TRBV5-5 | TGTGCCAGCAGCCAGGGGGCCCTACTCAATTCACCCCTCCACTTT | CASSQGALLNSPLHF
- | - | TRBJ2-3 | TRBV9 | TGTGCCAGCAGCGTAGGCCTATTTCGAAGGAGCCGAAAAGCAGATACGCAGTATTTT | CASSVGLFRRSRKADTQYF
- | TRBD1 | TRBJ1-4 | TRBV24-1 | TGTGCCACCAGTGACTCGGGACAGGGGAAAAATGAAAAACTGTTTTTT | CATSDSGQGKNEKLFF
- | - | TRBJ1-2 | TRBV5-8 | TGTGCCAGCAGCCTGGGGGCAAACTATGGCTACACCTTC | CASSLGANYGYTF
- | - | TRBJ1-3 | TRBV6-5 | TGTGCCAGCAGCTCAGAAGGAAACACCATATATTTT | CASSSEGNTIYF
- | - | TRBJ2-3 | TRBV18 | TGTGCCAGCTCCCTCGGGAGGGGGCGAGGTGATACGCAGTATTTT | CASSLGRGRGDTQYF
- | TRBD1 | TRBJ1-6 | TRBV5-6 | TGTGCCAGCAGCTTTAGACAGGGCCGAAATTCACCCCTCCACTTT | CASSFRQGRNSPLHF
- | - | TRBJ2-1 | TRBV20-1 | TGCAGTGCTAGTCCCCCGGGACTTAGTTCCTACAATGAGCAGTTCTTC | CSASPPGLSSYNEQFF
- | - | TRBJ2-3 | TRBV29-1 | TGCAGCGTTGTGGTCAGGCTCAGCACAGATACGCAGTATTTT | CSVVVRLSTDTQYF
- | - | TRBJ1-3 | TRBV15 | TGTGCCACCGCGTATCGCTCTGGAAACACCATATATTTT | CATAYRSGNTIYF
once | - | TRBJ1-1 | TRBV27 | TGTGCCAGCAAAAGGTCAGGCACTGAAGCTTTCTTT | CASKRSGTEAFF
once | TRBD1 | TRBJ1-1 | TRBV2 | TGTGCCAGCGGTTCAGGGGGCAACACTGAAGCTTTCTTT | CASGSGGNTEAFF
once | - | TRBJ2-3 | TRBV24-1 | TGTGCCACCAGTGAAGGGGGTTATAGCACAGATACGCAGTATTTT | CATSEGGYSTDTQYF
- | TRBD1 | TRBJ1-1 | TRBV10-3 | TGTGCCATCAGCTATACAGGGGCTTCCACTGAAGCTTTCTTT | CAISYTGASTEAFF
- | - | TRBJ2-5 | TRBV14 | TGTGCCAGCAGCCGAACAGGCTACCAAGAGACCCAGTACTTC | CASSRTGYQETQYF
- | - | TRBJ1-5 | TRBV5-6 | TGTGCCAGCAGCCTGAGTTCCAGGGGTGTCAATCAGCCCCAGCATTTT | CASSLSSRGVNQPQHF
- | - | TRBJ1-4 | TRBV5-1 | TGCGCCAGCAGCTTGGGAGGACAAAAGGAAAAACTGTTTTTT | CASSLGGQKEKLFF
- | TRBD1 | TRBJ1-1 | TRBV5-1 | TGCGCCAGCAGCCCAAGCGGGCAGGGGGCGCGAGCTTTCTTT | CASSPSGQGARAFF
- | TRBD1 | TRBJ1-2 | TRBV3-1/TRBV3-2 | TGTGCCAGCAGCCAGGGACAGGGGGCGAACTATGGCTACACCTTC | CASSQGQGANYGYTF
- | - | TRBJ1-3 | TRBV9 | TGTGCCAGCAGCACCACAGGGATCTCTGGAAACACCATATATTTT | CASSTTGISGNTIYF
- | - | TRBJ1-5 | TRBV15 | TGTGCCACCAGCACGGGATCCGGCAATCAGCCCCAGCATTTT | CATSTGSGNQPQHF
- | TRBD1 | TRBJ2-3 | TRBV29-1 | TGCAGCGTTTCGGGCGGGACAGGGGGCGGCAATACGCAGTATTTT | CSVSGGTGGGNTQYF
- | - | TRBJ2-3 | TRBV29-1 | TGCAGCGCCCCCAGGGGAGGGCCTCTCACAGATACGCAGTATTTT | CSAPRGGPLTDTQYF
- | TRBD1 | TRBJ1-2 | TRBV18 | TGTGCCAGCTCGCAAACAGGGGCCTCTTTCTATGGCTACACCTTC | CASSQTGASFYGYTF
- | - | TRBJ1-3 | TRBV5-6 | TGTGCCAGCAGCACATCCGGGTCTTCCAACACCATATATTTT | CASSTSGSSNTIYF
- | TRBD1 | TRBJ2-3 | TRBV5-1 | TGCGCCAGCAGCTTCCTGGGCAGGGGGATAGATACGCAGTATTTT | CASSFLGRGIDTQYF
- | TRBD2 | TRBJ2-5 | TRBV9 | TGTGCCAGCAGCGTAGGGACTAGCGGGACGGAGACCCAGTACTTC | CASSVGTSGTETQYF
- | - | TRBJ1-2 | TRBV29-1 | TGCAGCGTTGACAGCTATGGCTACACCTTC | CSVDSYGYTF